This T cell receptor (beta chain) is drawn from a study of control samples from healthy donors and cancer patients. V lost 1 base and J lost 3, with 4 bases in between. CDR1 MNHEY and CDR2 SVGAGI come from the germline V gene. This CDR3 spans 13 amino acids. Sequencing used immunoSEQ multiplex PCR; TCRdb keeps in-frame clones, though not all of them. The sample records about 60,000 clones, around 90% being singletons. The origin of this receptor is a man aged 50 to 60 in good health. The chain employs TRBV6-5 and TRBJ1-5, with unresolved D. Sequenced: blood. CDR3 in amino acids: CASSYYYNQPQHF. The CDR3 bases are TGTGCCAGCAGTTACTACTACAATCAGCCCCAGCATTTT.